This T cell receptor (beta chain) was captured by sequencing in a study of cytomegalovirus exposure and HLA in healthy donors. Sequenced by immunoSEQ multiplex PCR; TCRdb stores in-frame clones only, minus some. The data contain over 150,000 clones, around 88% of them singletons. Germline CDR1 MNHEY, CDR2 SVGAGI. CDR3 length equals 15 residues. Trimming removed 5 bases from V and 3 bases from J, with 17 bases in between. The clonotype originates from a man between 18 and 29 years old in good health and CMV-seropositive. The genes are TRBV6-5 and TRBJ2-7; a possible D gene is TRBD2 (6 bases). The specimen sequenced was PBMCs. DNA for the CDR3: TGTGCCAGCAGTGCCTCGGGTAGCGGAAACTACGAGCAGTACTTC. It is translated as CASSASGSGNYEQYF.